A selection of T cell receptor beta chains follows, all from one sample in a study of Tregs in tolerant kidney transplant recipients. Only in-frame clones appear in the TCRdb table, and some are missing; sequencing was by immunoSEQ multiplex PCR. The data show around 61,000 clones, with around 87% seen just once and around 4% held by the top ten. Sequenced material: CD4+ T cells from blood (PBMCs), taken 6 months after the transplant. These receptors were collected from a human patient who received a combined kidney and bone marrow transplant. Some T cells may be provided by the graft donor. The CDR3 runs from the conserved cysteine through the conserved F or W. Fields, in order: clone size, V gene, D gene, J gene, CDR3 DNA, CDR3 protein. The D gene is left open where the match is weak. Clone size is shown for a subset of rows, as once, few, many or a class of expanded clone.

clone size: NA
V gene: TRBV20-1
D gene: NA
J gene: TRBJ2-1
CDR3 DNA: TGCAGTGCTCGGACTATCAATGAGCAGTTCTTC
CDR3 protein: CSARTINEQFF

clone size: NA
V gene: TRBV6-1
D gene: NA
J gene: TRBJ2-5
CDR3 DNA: TGTGCCGGCAGTGGTCTAGCGAGGGAGACCCAGTACTTC
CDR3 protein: CAGSGLARETQYF

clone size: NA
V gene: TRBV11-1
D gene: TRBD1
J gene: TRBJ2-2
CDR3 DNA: TGTGCCAGCAGCTCGAGAAACAGGGGAATTACCGGGGAGCTGTTTTTT
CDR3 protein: CASSSRNRGITGELFF

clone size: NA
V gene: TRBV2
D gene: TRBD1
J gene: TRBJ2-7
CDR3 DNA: TGTGCCAGCAGTGGGGACAGCTACGAGCAGTACTTC
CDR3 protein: CASSGDSYEQYF

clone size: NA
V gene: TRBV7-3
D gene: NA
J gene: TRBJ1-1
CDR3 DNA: TGTGCCAGCAGCTTAGGGGGCGGGAGGAACACTGAAGCTTTCTTT
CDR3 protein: CASSLGGGRNTEAFF

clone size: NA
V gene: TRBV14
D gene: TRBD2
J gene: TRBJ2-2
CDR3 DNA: TGTGCCAGCAGCCGGAATAGCGGGAGTAACACCGGGGAGCTGTTTTTT
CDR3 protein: CASSRNSGSNTGELFF

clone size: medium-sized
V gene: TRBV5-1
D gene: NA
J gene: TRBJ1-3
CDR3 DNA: TGCGCCAGCAGACACGAAGCTGGAAACACCATATATTTT
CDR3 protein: CASRHEAGNTIYF

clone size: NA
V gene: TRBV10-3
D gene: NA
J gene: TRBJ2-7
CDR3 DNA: TGTGCCATCAGCTCCACAACCTACGAGCAGTACTTC
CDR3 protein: CAISSTTYEQYF

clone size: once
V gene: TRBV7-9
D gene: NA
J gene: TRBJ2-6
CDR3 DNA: TGTGCCAGCAGCCCTTGGGGGGATCCTGGGGCCAACGTCCTGACTTTC
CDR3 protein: CASSPWGDPGANVLTF

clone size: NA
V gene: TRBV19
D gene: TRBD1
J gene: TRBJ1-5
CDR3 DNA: TGTGCCAGTAGTAGTACAACAGGGGGCTGGGATCAGCCCCAGCATTTT
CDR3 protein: CASSSTTGGWDQPQHF

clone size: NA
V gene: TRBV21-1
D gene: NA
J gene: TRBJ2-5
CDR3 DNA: TGTGCCAGCAGCAGACAGGGGAGACAAGAGACCCAGTACTTC
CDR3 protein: CASSRQGRQETQYF

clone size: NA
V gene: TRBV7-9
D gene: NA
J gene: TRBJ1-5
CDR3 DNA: TGTGCCAGCAGCTTAGAACAGGAGCTTAGCAATCAGCCCCAGCATTTT
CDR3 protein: CASSLEQELSNQPQHF

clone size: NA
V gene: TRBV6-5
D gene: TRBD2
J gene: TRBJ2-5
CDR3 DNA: TGTGCCAGCAGTCTTCTAGCGGGGGGAGAGACCCAGTACTTC
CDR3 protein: CASSLLAGGETQYF

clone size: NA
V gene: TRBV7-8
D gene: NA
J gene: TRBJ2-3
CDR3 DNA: TGTGCCAGCAGCCAACGGTGGACAGATACGCAGTATTTT
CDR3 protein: CASSQRWTDTQYF